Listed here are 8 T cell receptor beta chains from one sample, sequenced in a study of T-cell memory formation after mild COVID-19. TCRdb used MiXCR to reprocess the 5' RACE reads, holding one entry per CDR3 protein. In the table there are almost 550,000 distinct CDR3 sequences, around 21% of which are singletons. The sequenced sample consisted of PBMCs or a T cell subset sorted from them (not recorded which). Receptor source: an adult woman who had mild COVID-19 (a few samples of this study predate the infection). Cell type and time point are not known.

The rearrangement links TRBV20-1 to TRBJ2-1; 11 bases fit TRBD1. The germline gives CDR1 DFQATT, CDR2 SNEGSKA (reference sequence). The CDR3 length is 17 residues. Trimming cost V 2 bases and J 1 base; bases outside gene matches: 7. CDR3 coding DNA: TGCAGTGCTAGACCTCGGGACAGGGGGTCATCCTACAATGAGCAGTTCTTC. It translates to CSARPRDRGSSYNEQFF.

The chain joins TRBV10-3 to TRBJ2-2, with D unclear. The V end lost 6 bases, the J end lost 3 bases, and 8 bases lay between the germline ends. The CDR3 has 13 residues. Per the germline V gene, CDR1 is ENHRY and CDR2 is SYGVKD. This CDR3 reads CAISVTDTGELFF. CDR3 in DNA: TGTGCCATCAGCGTAACCGACACCGGGGAGCTGTTTTTT.

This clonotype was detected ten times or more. CDR3 sequence reads: CASSPGTASEQYF. In DNA form, the CDR3 reads TGTGCCAGCAGCCCCGGGACAGCATCCGAGCAGTACTTC. The chain combines TRBV5-6 with TRBJ2-7, with 7 bases aligning to TRBD1. CDR1 and CDR2 from the germline V gene are SGHDT and YYEEEE. Trimming removed 4 bases from V and 6 bases from J; junction bases left unmatched: 7. The CDR3 totals 13 residues.

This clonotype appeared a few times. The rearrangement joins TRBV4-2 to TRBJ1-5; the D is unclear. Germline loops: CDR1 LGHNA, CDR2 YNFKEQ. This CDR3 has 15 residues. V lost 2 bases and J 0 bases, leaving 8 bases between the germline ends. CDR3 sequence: CASSQMRGSNQPQHF. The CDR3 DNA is TGTGCCAGCAGCCAAATGCGGGGTAGCAATCAGCCCCAGCATTTT.

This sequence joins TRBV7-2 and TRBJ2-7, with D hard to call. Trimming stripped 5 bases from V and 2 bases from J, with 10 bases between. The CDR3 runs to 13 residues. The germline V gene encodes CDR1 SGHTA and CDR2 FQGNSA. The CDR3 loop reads CASSPTHAYEQYF. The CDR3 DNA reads TGTGCCAGCAGCCCAACCCACGCCTACGAGCAGTACTTC.

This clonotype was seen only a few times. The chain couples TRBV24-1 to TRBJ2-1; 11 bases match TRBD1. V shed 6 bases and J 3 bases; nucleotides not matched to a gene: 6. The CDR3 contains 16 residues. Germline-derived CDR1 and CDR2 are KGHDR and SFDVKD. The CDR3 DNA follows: TGTGCCACCAGTTCCGCGGGGACAGGGGGCTACAATGAGCAGTTCTTC. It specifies CATSSAGTGGYNEQFF.

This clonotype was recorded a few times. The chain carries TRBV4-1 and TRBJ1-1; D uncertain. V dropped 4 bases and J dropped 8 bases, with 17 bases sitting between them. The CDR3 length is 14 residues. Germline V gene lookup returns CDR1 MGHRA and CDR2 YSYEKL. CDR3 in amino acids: CASSRYPGSPEAFF. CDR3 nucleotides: TGCGCCAGCAGCCGCTATCCCGGTAGCCCGGAAGCTTTCTTT.

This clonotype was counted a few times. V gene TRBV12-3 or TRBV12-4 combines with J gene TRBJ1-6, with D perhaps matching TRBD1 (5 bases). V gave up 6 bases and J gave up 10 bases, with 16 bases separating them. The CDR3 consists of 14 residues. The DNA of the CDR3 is TGTGCCAGCAGCCTAGGGGTGGTTTTGTCACCCCTCCACTTT. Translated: CASSLGVVLSPLHF.